There are a few counts of the clone carrying this TCR beta chain. The antigen remains undetermined. This sample is drawn from a study of T-cell reconstitution after alpha-beta-depleted transplantation in children. Unique molecular identifiers were used in preparing the TCRbeta library. TCRdb recomputed calls from the PCR reads with MiXCR, one row per CDR3 protein. The sample includes under 850,000 distinct CDR3 sequences, roughly 14% of them seen just once. Findings and caveats of the study: TCRbeta diversity was high at day 60 in some patients (a result of surviving recipient T cells and thymic progenitors). It was newly produced T cells that mostly accounted for T-cell counts and diversity one year after transplant. Expanded graft clones numbering several hundred reportedly gave rise to alpha-beta T cells about two months after transplant.

V was pared by 5 bases and J by 4 bases, with 18 bases between. Germline V gene data show CDR1 as DFQATT and CDR2 as SNEGSKA (reference sequence). This CDR3 region has 15 residues. The sample consisted of PBMCs, taken before TCRalphabeta/CD19-depleted stem cell transplant. The sequence was collected from a girl aged 2-9 years with congenital amegakaryocytic thrombocytopenia, due to receive a stem cell transplant. V and J are TRBV20-1 and TRBJ2-1; D perhaps matches TRBD2 (5 bases). The CDR3 nucleotides are TGCAGTGCTGTACGAGAGGGCCGTTTTTACAATGAGCAGTTCTTC. This sequence encodes CSAVREGRFYNEQFF.